Below, 25 T cell receptor beta chains from the same sample are listed, as sequenced in a study of CXCR3-negative and CXCR3-positive naive CD8 T cells. Broader study findings: CXCR3-expressing naive cells carried TRB CDR3s more hydrophobic than those of CXCR3-negative naive cells.

Their specific antigens are unknown. The authors made the TRB cDNA libraries by 5' RACE using UMI labels. TCRdb reprocessed the 5' RACE reads; each CDR3 protein has one entry and no DNA is given. In total, the table holds under 75,000 distinct CDR3 sequences. Input material: naive CXCR3+ CD8+ T cells from blood. Regarding subset: CD45RO-CCR7+CD27+CD95- naive CD8+ T cells expressing CXCR3 (TNR3+). These receptor sequences come from a human donor in good health. Some clones in this sample may be carry-over from other donors' samples.

The chain couples TRBV7-9 to TRBJ2-7; TCRdb outputs TRBD1, but without DNA this stays unchecked. Germline V gene sequence: CDR1 SEHNR, CDR2 FQNEAQ (reference sequence). This CDR3 region has 15 residues. This CDR3 is CASSPRTGRLYEQYF.

This CDR3 reads CSVEDTEATQYF. V gene TRBV29-1 combines with J gene TRBJ2-5. Germline V gives CDR1 SQVTM, CDR2 ANQGSEA. CDR3 length: 12 residues.

The chain recombines TRBV14 with TRBJ2-2; TCRdb gives TRBD1 as the D gene, but with no DNA this cannot be confirmed. CDR1 SGHDN and CDR2 FVKESK come from the germline V gene. The CDR3 has 15 amino acids. CDR3 sequence: CASSHRDPDTGELFF.

This chain connects TRBV6-5 to TRBJ1-6; the TCRdb call, TRBD1, lacks DNA for checking. The CDR3 totals 18 residues. In germline, CDR1 is MNHEY, CDR2 SVGAGI. This chain's CDR3 is CASSYSTGLGPRDSPLHF.

The chain couples TRBV12-3 or TRBV12-4 to TRBJ1-3; the D gene TCRdb calls, TRBD1, cannot be checked with no DNA. The CDR3 length is 14 residues. CDR3: CASSTPDTTHTIYF.

The rearrangement links TRBV6-2 or TRBV6-3 to TRBJ2-5; TCRdb's D call, TRBD1, is unchecked because there is no DNA. The CDR3 consists of 16 residues. Germline loops: CDR1 MNHEY, CDR2 SVGEGT. The CDR3 protein is CASSYSNLGAIETQYF.

This chain connects TRBV29-1 to TRBJ2-7; TCRdb names TRBD1, which stays unverified in the absence of DNA. The germline V gene has CDR1 SQVTM and CDR2 ANQGSEA. This CDR3 spans 13 amino acids. The chain's CDR3 is CSAGDVGSYEQYF.

The chain combines TRBV3-1 with TRBJ2-7; TCRdb gives TRBD2 as the D gene, but with no DNA this cannot be confirmed. The length of the CDR3 is 13 residues. CDR1 and CDR2 from the germline V gene are LGHDT and YNNKEL (reference sequence). The CDR3 is CASSQEPWRKQYF.

V and J are TRBV28 and TRBJ2-3; TCRdb's D gene call, TRBD1, goes unchecked for lack of DNA. CDR1 and CDR2 from the germline V gene are MDHEN and SYDVKM. The CDR3 is 14 residues long. The CDR3 region is CASRRGRLTDTQYF.

This rearrangement joins TRBV14 to TRBJ2-7; with no DNA, the TCRdb D assignment of TRBD2 cannot be verified. The V gene's germline CDR1 is SGHDN and CDR2 FVKESK. The CDR3 length is 14 residues. The CDR3 is CASRDSGTFYEQYF.

This rearrangement joins TRBV30 to TRBJ1-1; the TRBD1 assignment by TCRdb is unverifiable without DNA. This CDR3 has 14 residues. CDR1 is GTSNPN, CDR2 SVGIG, per germline (reference sequence). The CDR3 loop reads CAWSNPGTAYEAFF.

The chain carries TRBV11-2 and TRBJ2-3; TCRdb selects TRBD2, and the lack of DNA leaves this call unchecked. This CDR3 is built from 17 residues. The germline CDR1 and CDR2 sequences are SGHAT and FQNNGV. CDR3 protein: CASSAVDSGVFTDTQYF.

The J gene is TRBJ2-7, the V gene TRBV7-9; checking the TCRdb D call of TRBD1 is not possible without DNA. The CDR3 sequence is 15 residues long. Per germline, CDR1 SEHNR and CDR2 FQNEAQ (reference sequence). The CDR3 region is CASSLIQGWRYEQYF. The variable domain in full, completed from reference TRBV7-9 and TRBJ2-7, reads DTGVSQNPRHKITKRGQNVTFRCDPISEHNRLYWYRQTLGQGPEFLTYFQNEAQLEKSRLLSDRFSAERPKGSFSTLEIQRTEQGDSAMYLCASSLIQGWRYEQYFGPGTRLTVT.

The chain employs TRBV20-1 and TRBJ2-7; TCRdb lists TRBD1, though no DNA is available to test this call. Germline values: CDR1 DFQATT, CDR2 SNEGSKA (reference sequence). The CDR3 totals 17 residues. CDR3 region: CSARGQGNPWSSYEQYF.

This sequence joins TRBV12-3 or TRBV12-4 and TRBJ1-5. The CDR3 totals 13 residues. The chain's CDR3 is CASKLRVNQPQHF.

The chain joins TRBV11-2 to TRBJ2-5; TCRdb calls TRBD1, which cannot be checked without DNA. The length of the CDR3 is 14 residues. Germline CDR1 and CDR2: SGHAT and FQNNGV. The CDR3 here is CASRGPGAQETQYF.

V is TRBV12-3 or TRBV12-4 and J is TRBJ2-6; TCRdb indicates TRBD1, and absent DNA this call remains unverified. This CDR3 is 16 amino acids long. CDR3: CASSPPGVSGANVLTF.

The chain employs TRBV7-9 and TRBJ2-6. The CDR3 runs 14 residues. Germline V CDR1 and CDR2: SEHNR, FQNEAQ (reference sequence). CDR3 sequence reads: CASSSTLMANVLTF.

The CDR3 loop reads CASSYTAGRLTKYDQYF. V usage is TRBV6-6 and J usage is TRBJ2-5; TCRdb designates TRBD2, a call that cannot be tested without DNA. Germline V gives CDR1 MNHNY, CDR2 SVGAGI (reference sequence). The CDR3 sequence is 17 residues long.

This chain uses TRBV13 with TRBJ1-2; TCRdb's D call, TRBD1, is unchecked because there is no DNA. Germline V gene sequence: CDR1 PRHDT, CDR2 FYEKMQ (reference sequence). The CDR3 extends over 11 amino acids. CDR3 sequence: CASSPPGAYAF.

J is TRBJ1-2 and V is TRBV7-9; TCRdb returns TRBD1, unconfirmable since there is no DNA. The CDR3 loop spans 15 amino acids. Looked up from germline, CDR1 is SEHNR and CDR2 is FQNEAQ (reference sequence). The chain's CDR3 is CASSLARQSNYGYTF. The variable domain in full, completed from reference TRBV7-9 and TRBJ1-2, reads DTGVSQNPRHKITKRGQNVTFRCDPISEHNRLYWYRQTLGQGPEFLTYFQNEAQLEKSRLLSDRFSAERPKGSFSTLEIQRTEQGDSAMYLCASSLARQSNYGYTFGSGTRLTVV.

V usage is TRBV2 and J usage is TRBJ2-4. This CDR3 comprises 14 residues. Germline assignment: CDR1 SNHLY and CDR2 FYNNEI. CDR3 protein: CASRRGSEVDIQYF.

This sequence joins TRBV7-9 and TRBJ2-7; TCRdb calls TRBD1, which cannot be checked without DNA. The CDR3 has 14 amino acids. In germline, CDR1 is SEHNR, CDR2 FQNEAQ (reference sequence). CDR3 loop: CASSARDTSYEQYF.

J is TRBJ2-3 and V is TRBV28; as DNA is missing, the TRBD2 call by TCRdb cannot be tested. CDR1 is MDHEN and CDR2 is SYDVKM in the germline V gene. The CDR3 covers 18 residues. The CDR3 sequence: CASSAVFGRPGRTDTQYF.

This sequence joins TRBV10-3 and TRBJ2-2; TCRdb outputs TRBD1, but without DNA this stays unchecked. This CDR3 is 14 amino acids long. Germline V gene sequence: CDR1 ENHRY, CDR2 SYGVKD. The CDR3 here is CAISGGQTTGELFF.